The 5 T cell receptor beta chains below all came from one sample that was sequenced in a study of shared clonotypes between healthy human individuals. Repertoires were generated with immunoSEQ multiplex PCR, while TCRdb's copy carries only in-frame clones and drops some. Here the sample spans approximately 1,500,000 clones, approximately 96% being singletons. Sequenced input: naive CD4+ T cells sorted from blood. The subset here: CD45RA+ positively selected. The receptors here all came from a man aged 25 to 40 in good health.

This chain links TRBV7-9 with TRBJ1-5; D gene unclear. The CDR3 is 12 amino acids. In germline, CDR1 is SEHNR, CDR2 FQNEAQ (reference sequence). V gave up 1 base and J gave up 6 bases, with 4 bases separating them. Here the CDR3 DNA reads TGTGCCAGCAGCTTAGGGCTTCAGCCCCAGCATTTT. It codes for CASSLGLQPQHF.

The chain carries TRBV11-3 and TRBJ2-1; D not certain. The CDR3 loop spans 13 amino acids. V was clipped by 4 bases and J by 5 bases, with 9 bases between them. Germline CDR1 SGHNT, CDR2 YENEEA. CDR3 sequence reads: CASSSRPDNEQFF. As DNA, the CDR3 is TGTGCCAGCAGCTCCAGACCGGACAATGAGCAGTTCTTC. The variable domain in full, with the rest retrieved from reference TRBV11-3 and TRBJ2-1, is EAGVVQSPRYKIIEKKQPVAFWCNPISGHNTLYWYLQNLGQGPELLIRYENEEAVDDSQLPKDRFSAERLKGVDSTLKIQPAELGDSAVYLCASSSRPDNEQFFGPGTRLTVL.

This chain links TRBV7-9 with TRBJ1-1, with D maybe TRBD1 (5 bases). The CDR3 is 15 amino acids. CDR1 is SEHNR and CDR2 is FQNEAQ in the germline V gene (reference sequence). V lost 5 bases and J lost 1, with 14 bases in between. CDR3 amino acids: CASSQTGQENTEAFF. CDR3 nucleotides: TGTGCCAGCAGCCAAACGGGGCAGGAGAACACTGAAGCTTTCTTT.

This chain connects TRBV5-4 to TRBJ2-7, with 9 bases matching TRBD2. Germline values: CDR1 SGHNT, CDR2 YYREEE (reference sequence). The ends lost 3 bases at V and 3 bases at J; junction bases unmatched: 7. The CDR3 runs 15 residues. CDR3 in DNA: TGTGCCAGCAGCTCTAAGCGGGAGGCTGGCTACGAGCAGTACTTC. Translating gives CASSSKREAGYEQYF.

The chain employs TRBV18 and TRBJ2-4; unclear D gene. The CDR3 is made up of 13 amino acids. V was trimmed by 5 bases and J by 4 bases, leaving 9 bases between them. Germline assignment: CDR1 KGHSH and CDR2 LQKENI. The CDR3 nucleotides read TGTGCCAGCTCATCCTCCGAAAAAAACATTCAGTACTTC. It translates to CASSSSEKNIQYF.